The 28 T cell receptor beta chains listed next were all sequenced from one sample in a study of blood T cell repertoires in COVID-19. Assay: immunoSEQ multiplex PCR; the TCRdb copy retains only in-frame clones and omits some. The profile shows 50,000 or so clones, nearly 90% of them singletons. Sequences were obtained from peripheral blood. These receptors were collected from a man aged 55 to 70 with active COVID-19.

This sequence joins TRBV18 and TRBJ1-2, with 7 bases fitting TRBD1. The CDR3 is 13 residues long. Trimming removed 5 bases from V and 4 bases from J; junction bases left unmatched: 4. Germline V gene sequence: CDR1 KGHSH, CDR2 LQKENI. The DNA for the CDR3 is TGTGCCAGCTCATCGGACAGGCTCTATGGCTACACCTTC. Amino acid sequence: CASSSDRLYGYTF.

The chain recombines TRBV10-2 with TRBJ2-3; tentative D call: TRBD1 (5 bases). Germline-derived CDR1 and CDR2 are WSHSY and SAAADI. Trimming left V 5 bases short and J 4 bases short, with 16 bases between. The CDR3 runs to 15 residues. The CDR3 reads CASSLGVTRADTQYF. CDR3 DNA: TGCGCCAGCAGTTTAGGGGTTACGAGAGCAGATACGCAGTATTTT.

Regarding this clone: Compared with germline, one end of the junction differs, possibly owing to a read error. The rearrangement links TRBV7-7 to TRBJ2-1, with D tentatively TRBD2 (6 bases). This CDR3 comprises 13 residues. The germline gives CDR1 SSHAT, CDR2 FNYEAQ (reference sequence). The CDR3 DNA sequence: TGTGCTAGCAGCTCGTCTAGGTGGACTAAGCAGTTCTTC. This gives the protein CASSSSRWTKQFF.

The CDR3 bases are TGTGCCAGCAGCCACGCGGGGGGGAACACCGGGGAGCTGTTTTTT. It specifies CASSHAGGNTGELFF. The rearrangement uses TRBV11-3 and TRBJ2-2; 8 positions agree with TRBD2. CDR1 and CDR2 from the germline V gene are SGHNT and YENEEA. The CDR3 is made up of 15 amino acids. Germline trimming cut 5 bases from V and 1 base from J; bases unmatched to any gene: 3. The entire variable domain, with the rest obtained from reference TRBV11-3 and TRBJ2-2, is as follows: EAGVVQSPRYKIIEKKQPVAFWCNPISGHNTLYWYLQNLGQGPELLIRYENEEAVDDSQLPKDRFSAERLKGVDSTLKIQPAELGDSAVYLCASSHAGGNTGELFFGEGSRLTVL.

This clone has more than one count but fewer than ten. This rearrangement joins TRBV6-5 to TRBJ2-7; TRBD2 agrees at 7 bases. CDR3 size: 13 residues. Germline loops: CDR1 MNHEY, CDR2 SVGAGI. Trimming at V came to 6 bases and at J to 3 bases, leaving 5 bases not matched to a gene. The CDR3 DNA follows: TGTGCCAGCAGCCCCGGGACTAACTACGAGCAGTACTTC. Encoded protein: CASSPGTNYEQYF.

The CDR3 coding sequence is TGTGCCATCAGTGCCCGAGACACCGGGGAGCTGTTTTTT. Its translation: CAISARDTGELFF. V usage is TRBV10-3 and J usage is TRBJ2-2; the D is unclear. The germline V gene has CDR1 ENHRY and CDR2 SYGVKD. The length of the CDR3 is 13 residues. V was shortened by 4 bases and J by 3 bases, with 6 bases between the two germline ends.

Comments on this clone: An end of the junction differs from the germline gene, which may be a read error. The J gene is TRBJ2-5, the V gene TRBV11-2; 13 bases map to TRBD2. The CDR3 runs to 17 residues. The germline gives CDR1 SGHAT, CDR2 FQNNGV. CDR3 residues: CASSLGSGLAGQETQYF. For the CDR3, the DNA is TGTGCCAGCAGCTTAGGTTCGGGACTAGCGGGGCAAGAAACCCAGTACTTC.

This CDR3 reads CASSDQGSEKLFF. DNA for the CDR3: TGTGCCAGCAGTGACCAGGGGAGTGAAAAACTGTTTTTT. The chain couples TRBV2 to TRBJ1-4, with D possibly matching TRBD1 (6 bases). The length of the CDR3 is 13 residues. V gave up 3 bases and J gave up 7 bases, with 9 bases separating them. From germline, CDR1 is SNHLY and CDR2 FYNNEI.

The chain is built from TRBV4-2 and TRBJ2-5; 14 nucleotides align to TRBD2. J lost 5 bases, V lost 4 bases, and 21 bases had no gene match. The CDR3 sequence is 21 residues long. The germline CDR1 and CDR2 sequences are LGHNA and YNFKEQ. CDR3 loop: CASSLGRHGTSGGPTGETQYF. In nucleotides, the CDR3 is TGTGCCAGCAGCCTCGGCAGACACGGGACTAGCGGGGGTCCTACGGGGGAGACCCAGTACTTC.

V usage is TRBV19 and J usage is TRBJ2-5; 10 bases agree with TRBD2. CDR3 size: 14 residues. Trimming removed 7 bases from V and 5 bases from J; junction bases left unmatched: 7. Germline V gives CDR1 LNHDA, CDR2 SQIVND (reference sequence). CDR3 sequence: CASKRAGGQETQYF. The CDR3, as DNA: TGTGCCAGTAAGCGAGCGGGGGGGCAGGAGACCCAGTACTTC.

V and J are TRBV5-5 and TRBJ2-7; D unresolved. The ends were cut back, 0 bases at V and 4 bases at J, with 14 bases in the middle. The CDR3 length is 15 residues. The V gene's germline CDR1 is SGHKS and CDR2 YYEKEE (reference sequence). The chain's CDR3 is CASSLAWSLVYEQYF. CDR3 sequence (DNA): TGTGCCAGCAGCTTGGCCTGGAGTTTAGTTTACGAGCAGTACTTC. Filled out from reference TRBV5-5 and TRBJ2-7, the complete variable domain reads DAGVTQSPTHLIKTRGQQVTLRCSPISGHKSVSWYQQVLGQGPQFIFQYYEKEERGRGNFPDRFSARQFPNYSSELNVNALLLGDSALYLCASSLAWSLVYEQYFGPGTRLTVT.

The V and J genes are TRBV7-8 and TRBJ2-5, with D perhaps TRBD2 (6 bases). The V gene lost 5 bases and the J gene lost 7 bases, with 17 bases spanning the gap. The CDR3 runs 14 residues. Germline CDR1 reads SGHVS; CDR2 reads FQNEAQ. CDR3 sequence (DNA): TGTGCCAGCAGCGCACGATGGGCGGAGGGGACCCAGTACTTC. This codes for CASSARWAEGTQYF.

The rearrangement uses TRBV28 and TRBJ2-7; 8 nucleotides match TRBD2. CDR3 length equals 15 residues. With V trimmed by 6 bases and J by 5 bases, 12 bases remained unmatched. Per germline, CDR1 MDHEN and CDR2 SYDVKM. For the CDR3, the DNA is TGTGCCAGCAGGTCTAGCGGGTCTAACGTCCACGAGCAGTACTTC. This gives the protein CASRSSGSNVHEQYF.

A note on this clone: The same CDR3 can be traced to other DNA sequences in this sample. The gene calls are TRBV19 and TRBJ2-1, with D hard to call. With 3 bases removed from V and 5 bases from J, the gap between germline ends came to 5 bases. The germline CDR1 and CDR2 sequences are LNHDA and SQIVND (reference sequence). CDR3 length equals 12 residues. CDR3 amino acids: CASSIRDNEQFF. The CDR3 nucleotides are TGTGCCAGTAGTATTCGCGACAATGAGCAGTTCTTC.

The chain has TRBV7-2 and TRBJ2-2, with 7 bases aligning to TRBD2. Per the germline V gene, CDR1 is SGHTA and CDR2 is FQGNSA. The J segment lost 2 bases and the V segment lost 5 bases, leaving 8 bases of the junction unmatched. This CDR3 is 16 amino acids long. CDR3 protein: CASSPRGRYNTGELFF. CDR3 DNA sequence: TGTGCCAGCAGCCCGCGGGGGAGGTATAACACCGGGGAGCTGTTTTTT.

J is TRBJ1-4 and V is TRBV25-1; possibly TRBD1 for D (6 bases). The V end was cut by 5 bases, the J end by 11 bases, with 15 bases between. Per germline, CDR1 MGHDK and CDR2 SYGVNS. The CDR3 is 13 residues long. DNA for the CDR3: TGTGCCAGCAGTCCCGCCGGGGGGGCTAAACTGTTTTTT. Residues: CASSPAGGAKLFF.

The chain combines TRBV5-1 with TRBJ2-1; TRBD2 agrees at 8 bases. This CDR3 has 16 residues. The junction had 4 bases not matched to a gene; V was cut back by 2 bases and J by 0 bases. Germline CDR1 reads SGHRS; CDR2 reads YFSETQ. CDR3 sequence: CASSFTSGLSYNEQFF. The CDR3 nucleotides are TGCGCCAGCAGCTTTACTAGCGGCCTCTCCTACAATGAGCAGTTCTTC.

The genes are TRBV6-2 or TRBV6-3 and TRBJ2-6; tentative D call: TRBD2 (7 bases). From germline, CDR1 is MNHEY and CDR2 SVGEGT. V was cut by 1 base and J by 4 bases, with 11 bases left in between. CDR3 length: 16 amino acids. Here the CDR3 reads CASSYLGGPGANVLTF. The CDR3 DNA sequence: TGTGCCAGCAGTTACTTGGGGGGGCCCGGGGCCAACGTCCTGACTTTC.

The chain employs TRBV28 and TRBJ1-5; the D is unclear. With 3 bases removed from V and 6 bases from J, the gap between germline ends came to 15 bases. Germline lookup yields CDR1 MDHEN and CDR2 SYDVKM. This CDR3 has 15 amino acids. CDR3 residues: CASSFLAHSGQPQHF. The CDR3 DNA is TGTGCCAGCAGTTTTCTGGCCCATTCGGGTCAGCCCCAGCATTTT.

This chain links TRBV12-3 or TRBV12-4 with TRBJ1-2; TRBD1 is a possible D gene (5 bases). This CDR3 spans 13 amino acids. The ends were cut back, 1 base at V and 4 bases at J, with 7 bases in the middle. In DNA, the CDR3 is TGTGCCAGCAGTTTAGGGGGGGTCTATGGCTACACCTTC. Protein: CASSLGGVYGYTF.

This chain connects TRBV5-1 to TRBJ2-3; no clear D gene. V shed 7 bases and J shed 4 bases, with 13 bases lying between them. CDR1 is SGHRS, CDR2 YFSETQ, per germline. The CDR3 consists of 13 residues. The CDR3 reads CASSIRLSDTQYF. As DNA, the CDR3 is TGCGCCAGCTCAATCCGACTTTCAGATACGCAGTATTTT. The full variable domain, with the rest looked up from reference TRBV5-1 and TRBJ2-3, is KAGVTQTPRYLIKTRGQQVTLSCSPISGHRSVSWYQQTPGQGLQFLFEYFSETQRNKGNFPGRFSGRQFSNSRSEMNVSTLELGDSALYLCASSIRLSDTQYFGPGTRLTVL.

The chain is built from TRBV6-5 and TRBJ1-1; D call uncertain. Germline values: CDR1 MNHEY, CDR2 SVGAGI. This CDR3 is 13 amino acids long. Trimming pared 2 bases from V and 2 bases from J, leaving 6 bases between. CDR3 bases: TGTGCCAGCAGTTACCGGGTTAACACTGAAGCTTTCTTT. Translation gives CASSYRVNTEAFF.

The J gene is TRBJ1-3, the V gene TRBV6-5; D is uncertain. The CDR3 covers 15 residues. Trimming removed 0 bases at V and 4 bases at J, with 10 bases between. Germline V gene sequence: CDR1 MNHEY, CDR2 SVGAGI. The CDR3, as DNA: TGTGCCAGCAGTTACTCAGGGAGGGCCGGAAACACCATATATTTT. Translated, it gives CASSYSGRAGNTIYF.

V is TRBV15 and J is TRBJ2-5, with unresolved D. Trimming left V 0 bases short and J 5 bases short, with 13 bases between. Looked up from germline, CDR1 is LNHNV and CDR2 is YYDKDF (reference sequence). CDR3 size: 15 residues. CDR3 region: CATSRDGQSAETQYF. CDR3 DNA: TGTGCCACCAGCAGAGATGGGCAGTCTGCGGAGACCCAGTACTTC.

The rearrangement links TRBV11-1 to TRBJ2-7, with 7 bases that match TRBD2. With V trimmed by 7 bases and J by 4 bases, 10 bases remained unmatched. Germline V gene sequence: CDR1 SGHAT, CDR2 FQDESV (reference sequence). The CDR3 runs to 14 residues. The DNA of the CDR3 is TGTGCCAGCACCGCGGGAGACTGGCCGTACGAGCAGTACTTC. This translates into CASTAGDWPYEQYF. Supplemented by reference TRBV11-1 and TRBJ2-7, the full variable domain reads EAEVAQSPRYKITEKSQAVAFWCDPISGHATLYWYRQILGQGPELLVQFQDESVVDDSQLPKDRFSAERLKGVDSTLKIQPAELGDSAMYLCASTAGDWPYEQYFGPGTRLTVT.

This sequence joins TRBV11-3 and TRBJ2-7; TRBD2 might be the D (5 bases). V was cut by 2 bases and J by 3 bases, with 8 bases left in between. The CDR3 length is 13 residues. The germline gives CDR1 SGHNT, CDR2 YENEEA. CDR3 in DNA: TGTGCCAGCAGCTTATCGGGGAGCTACGAGCAGTACTTC. The encoded protein is CASSLSGSYEQYF.

The rearrangement links TRBV9 to TRBJ1-2, with D tentatively TRBD1 (6 bases). The CDR3 covers 15 residues. Looked up from germline, CDR1 is SGDLS and CDR2 is YYNGEE. Trimming pared 5 bases from V and 2 bases from J, leaving 16 bases between. The DNA of the CDR3 is TGTGCCAGCAGTCGAATGGGACAAACCAACTATGGCTACACCTTC. Translating it yields CASSRMGQTNYGYTF.

V and J are TRBV7-8 and TRBJ1-6; D is ambiguous. Germline loops: CDR1 SGHVS, CDR2 FQNEAQ. CDR3 length: 14 amino acids. Trimming left V 3 bases short and J 5 bases short, with 8 bases between. The CDR3 is CASSLGRNNSPLHF. Here the CDR3 DNA reads TGTGCCAGCAGCTTGGGCAGGAATAATTCACCCCTCCACTTT.